This T cell receptor beta chain stems from a study of vaccination effects on CD4 cells after COVID-19. Study-level findings and limits: Substantial clonal contraction characterized both infection- and vaccine-induced clones late after vaccination.

Peptide-pool stimulation followed by sequencing identified expanded antigen-specific CD4+ clonotypes in the ViraFEST assay. Subsequent to a culture period of around 10 days, CD4+ T cells were isolated. Neither prior SARS-CoV-2 infection nor positive nucleocapsid antibodies were present in the vaccine recipients. The V end lost 4 bases, the J end lost 4 bases, and 11 bases lay between the germline ends. Germline V CDR1 and CDR2: LNHDA, SQIVND (reference sequence). This CDR3 contains 14 residues. A note on this clone: The antigen remains unidentified.

This table comes from immunoSEQ multiplex PCR, and its TCRdb copy is limited to in-frame clones, with some not included. The sample records about 71,000 clones, 75% to 85% being singletons. The genes are TRBV19 and TRBJ1-5; D perhaps matches TRBD1 (6 bases). The sample consisted of CD4+ T cells from PBMCs cultured with SARS-CoV-2 spike peptides, taken before COVID-19 vaccination. This TCR derives from a human donor who received a COVID-19 vaccine. DNA for the CDR3: TGTGCCAGTAGTACAGGGAGGGGGAATCAGCCCCAGCATTTT. Protein sequence: CASSTGRGNQPQHF.